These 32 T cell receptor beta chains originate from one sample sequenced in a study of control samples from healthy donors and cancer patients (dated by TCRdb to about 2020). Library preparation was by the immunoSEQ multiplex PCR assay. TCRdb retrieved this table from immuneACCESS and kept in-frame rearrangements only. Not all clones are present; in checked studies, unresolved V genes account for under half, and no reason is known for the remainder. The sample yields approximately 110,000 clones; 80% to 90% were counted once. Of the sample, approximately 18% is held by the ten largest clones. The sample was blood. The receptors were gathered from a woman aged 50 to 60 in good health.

The DNA for the CDR3 is TGTGCCAGCAGCTTAGATCTAAGGGAAGCTTTCTTT. Translating gives CASSLDLREAFF. The gene calls are TRBV11-2 and TRBJ1-1; D is undetermined. Germline lookup yields CDR1 SGHAT and CDR2 FQNNGV. The CDR3 is made up of 12 amino acids. Trimming took 0 bases from V and 8 from J, leaving 7 bases between them.

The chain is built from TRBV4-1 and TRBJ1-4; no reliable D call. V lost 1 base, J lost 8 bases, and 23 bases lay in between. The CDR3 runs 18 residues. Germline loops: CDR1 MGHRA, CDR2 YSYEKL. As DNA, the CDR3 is TGCGCCAGCAGCCAAGGATACATCAGGTTCCTGAATCGGGAAAAACTGTTTTTT. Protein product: CASSQGYIRFLNREKLFF.

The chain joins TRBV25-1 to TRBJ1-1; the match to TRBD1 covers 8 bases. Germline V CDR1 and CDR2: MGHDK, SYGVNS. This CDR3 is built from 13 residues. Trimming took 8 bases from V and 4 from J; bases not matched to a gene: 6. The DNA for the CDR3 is TGTGCCAGCTCCAGGGGGCGCGGCACTGAAGCTTTCTTT. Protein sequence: CASSRGRGTEAFF. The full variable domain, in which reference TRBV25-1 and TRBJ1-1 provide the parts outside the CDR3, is EADIYQTPRYLVIGTGKKITLECSQTMGHDKMYWYQQDPGMELHLIHYSYGVNSTEKGDLSSESTVSRIRTEHFPLTLESARPSHTSQYLCASSRGRGTEAFFGQGTRLTVV.

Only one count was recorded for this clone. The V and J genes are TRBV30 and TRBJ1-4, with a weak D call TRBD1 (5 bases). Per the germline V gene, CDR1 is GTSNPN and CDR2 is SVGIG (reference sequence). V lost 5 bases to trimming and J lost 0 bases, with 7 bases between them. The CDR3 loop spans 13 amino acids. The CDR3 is CAWETATNEKLFF. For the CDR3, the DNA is TGTGCCTGGGAGACAGCAACTAATGAAAAACTGTTTTTT.

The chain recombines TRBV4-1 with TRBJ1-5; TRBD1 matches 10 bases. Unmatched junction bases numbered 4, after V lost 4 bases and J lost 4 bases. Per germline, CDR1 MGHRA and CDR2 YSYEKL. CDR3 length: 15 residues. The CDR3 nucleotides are TGCGCCAGCAGCCCGCGACAGGGGGCGAATCAGCCCCAGCATTTT. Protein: CASSPRQGANQPQHF.

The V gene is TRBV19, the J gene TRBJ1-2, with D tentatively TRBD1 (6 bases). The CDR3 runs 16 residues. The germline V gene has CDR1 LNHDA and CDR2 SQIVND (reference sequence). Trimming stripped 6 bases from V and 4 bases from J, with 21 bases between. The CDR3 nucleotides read TGTGCCAGTAGGTCAGGGGCGGGCCCAACAACCTATGGCTACACCTTC. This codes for CASRSGAGPTTYGYTF.

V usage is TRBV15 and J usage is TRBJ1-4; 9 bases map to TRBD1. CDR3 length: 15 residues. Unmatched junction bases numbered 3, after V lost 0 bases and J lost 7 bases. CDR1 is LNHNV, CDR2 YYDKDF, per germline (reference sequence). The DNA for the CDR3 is TGTGCCACCAGCAGAGATATGGGACAGGGTGAAAAACTGTTTTTT. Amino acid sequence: CATSRDMGQGEKLFF.

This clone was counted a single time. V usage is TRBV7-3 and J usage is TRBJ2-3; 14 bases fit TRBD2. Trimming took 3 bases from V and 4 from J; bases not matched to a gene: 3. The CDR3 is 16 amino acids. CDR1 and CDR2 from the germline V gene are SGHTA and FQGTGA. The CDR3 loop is CASSLTSGGAPDTQYF. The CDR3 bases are TGTGCCAGCAGCTTGACTAGCGGGGGGGCCCCAGATACGCAGTATTTT.

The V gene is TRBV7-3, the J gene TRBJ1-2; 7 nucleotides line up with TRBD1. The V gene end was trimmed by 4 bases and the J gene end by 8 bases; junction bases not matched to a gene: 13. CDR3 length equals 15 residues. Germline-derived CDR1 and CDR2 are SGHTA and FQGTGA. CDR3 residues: CASSYPGQRRGGYTF. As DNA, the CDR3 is TGTGCCAGCAGCTACCCGGGACAGCGAAGGGGCGGCTACACCTTC.

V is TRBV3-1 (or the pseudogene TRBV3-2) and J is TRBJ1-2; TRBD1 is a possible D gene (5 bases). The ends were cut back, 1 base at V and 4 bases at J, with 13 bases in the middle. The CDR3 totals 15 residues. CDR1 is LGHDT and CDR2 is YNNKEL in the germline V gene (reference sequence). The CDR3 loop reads CASSQGLRGAYGYTF. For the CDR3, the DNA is TGTGCCAGCAGCCAAGGTCTTAGGGGTGCCTATGGCTACACCTTC.

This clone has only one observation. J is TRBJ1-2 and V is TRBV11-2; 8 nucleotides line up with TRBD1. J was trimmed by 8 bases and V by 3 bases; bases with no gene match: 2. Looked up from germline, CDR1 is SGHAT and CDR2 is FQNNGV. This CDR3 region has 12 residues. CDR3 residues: CASSFRTGGYTF. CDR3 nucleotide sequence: TGTGCCAGCAGCTTTCGGACAGGGGGCTACACCTTC.

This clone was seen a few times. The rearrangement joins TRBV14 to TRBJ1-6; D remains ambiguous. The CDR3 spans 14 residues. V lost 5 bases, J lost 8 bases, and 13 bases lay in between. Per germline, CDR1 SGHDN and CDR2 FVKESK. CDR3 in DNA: TGTGCCAGCAGCTCCTTGGCCCGAGATTCACCCCTCCACTTT. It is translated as CASSSLARDSPLHF.

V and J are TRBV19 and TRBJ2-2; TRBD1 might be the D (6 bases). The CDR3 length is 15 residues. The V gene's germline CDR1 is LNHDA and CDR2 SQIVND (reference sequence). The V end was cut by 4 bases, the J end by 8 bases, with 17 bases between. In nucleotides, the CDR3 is TGTGCCAGTAGTACAGGACAGTGGGTGGCTGGGGAGCTGTTTTTT. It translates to CASSTGQWVAGELFF.

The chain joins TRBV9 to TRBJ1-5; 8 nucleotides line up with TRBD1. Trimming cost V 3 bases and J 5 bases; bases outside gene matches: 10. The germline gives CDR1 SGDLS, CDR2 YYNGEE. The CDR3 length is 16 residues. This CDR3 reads CASSEGQGARDQPQHF. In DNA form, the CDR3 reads TGTGCCAGCAGCGAAGGTCAGGGGGCTCGGGATCAGCCCCAGCATTTT.

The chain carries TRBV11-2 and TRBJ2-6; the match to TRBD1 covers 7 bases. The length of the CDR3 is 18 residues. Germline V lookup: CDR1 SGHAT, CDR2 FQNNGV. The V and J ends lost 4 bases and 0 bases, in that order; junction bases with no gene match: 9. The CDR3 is CASSSNRGQYSGANVLTF. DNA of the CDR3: TGTGCCAGCAGCTCCAACCGGGGACAGTACTCTGGGGCCAACGTCCTGACTTTC. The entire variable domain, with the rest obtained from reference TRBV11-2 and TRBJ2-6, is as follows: EAGVAQSPRYKIIEKRQSVAFWCNPISGHATLYWYQQILGQGPKLLIQFQNNGVVDDSQLPKDRFSAERLKGVDSTLKIQPAKLEDSAVYLCASSSNRGQYSGANVLTFGAGSRLTVL.

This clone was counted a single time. This CDR3 reads CASSEIQASTGELFF. In DNA form, the CDR3 reads TGTGCCAGCAGTGAGATCCAGGCGAGCACCGGGGAGCTGTTTTTT. The V call is TRBV2, the J call TRBJ2-2; D ambiguous. V lost 3 bases and J 4 bases, leaving 12 bases between the germline ends. Germline CDR1 reads SNHLY; CDR2 reads FYNNEI. The CDR3 covers 15 residues. Drawing the rest from reference TRBV2 and TRBJ2-2, the complete variable domain is EPEVTQTPSHQVTQMGQEVILRCVPISNHLYFYWYRQILGQKVEFLVSFYNNEISEKSEIFDDQFSVERPDGSNFTLKIRSTKLEDSAMYFCASSEIQASTGELFFGEGSRLTVL.

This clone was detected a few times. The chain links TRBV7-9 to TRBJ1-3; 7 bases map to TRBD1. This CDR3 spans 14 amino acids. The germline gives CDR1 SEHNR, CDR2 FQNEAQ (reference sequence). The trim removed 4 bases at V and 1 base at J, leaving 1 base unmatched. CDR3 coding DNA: TGTGCCAGCAGCTCAGGGGGTTCTGGAAACACCATATATTTT. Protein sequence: CASSSGGSGNTIYF.

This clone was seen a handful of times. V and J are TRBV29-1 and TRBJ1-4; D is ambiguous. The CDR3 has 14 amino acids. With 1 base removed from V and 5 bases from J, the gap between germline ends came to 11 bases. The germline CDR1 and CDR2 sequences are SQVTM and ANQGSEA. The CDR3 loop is CSVEGRQTNEKLFF. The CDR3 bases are TGCAGCGTTGAAGGAAGACAAACCAATGAAAAACTGTTTTTT. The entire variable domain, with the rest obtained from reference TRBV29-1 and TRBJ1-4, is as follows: SAVISQKPSRDICQRGTSLTIQCQVDSQVTMMFWYRQQPGQSLTLIATANQGSEATYESGFVIDKFPISRPNLTFSTLTVSNMSPEDSSIYLCSVEGRQTNEKLFFGSGTQLSVL.

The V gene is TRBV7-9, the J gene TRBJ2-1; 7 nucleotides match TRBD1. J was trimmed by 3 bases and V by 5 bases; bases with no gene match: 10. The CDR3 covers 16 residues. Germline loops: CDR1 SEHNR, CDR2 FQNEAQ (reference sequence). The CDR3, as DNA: TGTGCCAGCAGCCAATTCGACAGGGCGAACTACAATGAGCAGTTCTTC. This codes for CASSQFDRANYNEQFF.

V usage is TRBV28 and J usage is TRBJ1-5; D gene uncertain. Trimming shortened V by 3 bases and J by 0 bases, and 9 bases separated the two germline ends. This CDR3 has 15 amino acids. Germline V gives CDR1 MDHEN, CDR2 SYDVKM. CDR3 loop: CASSFPDYSNQPQHF. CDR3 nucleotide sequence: TGTGCCAGCAGTTTTCCGGATTATAGCAATCAGCCCCAGCATTTT.

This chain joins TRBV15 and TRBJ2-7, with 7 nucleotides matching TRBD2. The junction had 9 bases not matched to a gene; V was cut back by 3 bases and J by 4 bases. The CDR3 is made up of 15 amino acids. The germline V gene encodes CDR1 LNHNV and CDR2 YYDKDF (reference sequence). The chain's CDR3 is CATSRGGTKKYEQYV. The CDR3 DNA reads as TGTGCCACCAGCAGGGGAGGGACCAAGAAGTACGAGCAGTACGTC.

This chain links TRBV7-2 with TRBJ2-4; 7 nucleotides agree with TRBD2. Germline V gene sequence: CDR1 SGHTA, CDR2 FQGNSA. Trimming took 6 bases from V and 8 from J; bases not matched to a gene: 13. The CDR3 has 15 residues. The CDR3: CASRGKGREGYIQYF. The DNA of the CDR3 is TGTGCCAGCAGGGGAAAGGGCAGGGAGGGATACATTCAGTACTTC.

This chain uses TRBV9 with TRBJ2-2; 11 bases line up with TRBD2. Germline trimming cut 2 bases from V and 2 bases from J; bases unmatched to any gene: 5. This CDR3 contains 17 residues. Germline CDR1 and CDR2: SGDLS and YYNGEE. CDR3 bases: TGTGCCAGCAGCGTGGGGACTAGCGGACTCAACACCGGGGAGCTGTTTTTT. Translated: CASSVGTSGLNTGELFF.

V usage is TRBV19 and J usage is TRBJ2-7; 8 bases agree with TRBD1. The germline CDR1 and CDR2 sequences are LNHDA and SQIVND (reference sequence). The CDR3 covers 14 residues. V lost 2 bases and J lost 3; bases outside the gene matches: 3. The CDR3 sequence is CASSIRTGHYEQYF. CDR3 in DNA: TGTGCCAGTAGTATACGGACAGGGCACTACGAGCAGTACTTC.

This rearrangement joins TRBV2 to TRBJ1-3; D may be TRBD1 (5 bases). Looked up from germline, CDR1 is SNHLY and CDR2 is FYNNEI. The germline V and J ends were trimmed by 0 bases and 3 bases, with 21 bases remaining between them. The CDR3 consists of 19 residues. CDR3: CASSEALRAAGAVGNTIYF. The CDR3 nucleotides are TGTGCCAGCAGTGAAGCGCTTCGGGCCGCCGGGGCGGTTGGAAACACCATATATTTT. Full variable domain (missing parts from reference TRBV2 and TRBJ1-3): EPEVTQTPSHQVTQMGQEVILRCVPISNHLYFYWYRQILGQKVEFLVSFYNNEISEKSEIFDDQFSVERPDGSNFTLKIRSTKLEDSAMYFCASSEALRAAGAVGNTIYFGEGSWLTVV.

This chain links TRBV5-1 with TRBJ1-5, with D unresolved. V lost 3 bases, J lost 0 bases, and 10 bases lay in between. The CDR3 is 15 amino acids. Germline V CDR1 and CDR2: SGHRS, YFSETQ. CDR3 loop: CASSSRPDSNQPQHF. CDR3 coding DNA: TGCGCCAGCAGCTCGAGACCAGATAGCAATCAGCCCCAGCATTTT.

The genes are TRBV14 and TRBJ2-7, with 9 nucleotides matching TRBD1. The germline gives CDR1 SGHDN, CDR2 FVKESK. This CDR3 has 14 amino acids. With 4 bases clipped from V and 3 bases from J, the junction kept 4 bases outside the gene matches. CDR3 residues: CASSLQTGGYEQYF. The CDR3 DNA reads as TGTGCCAGCAGCCTACAGACAGGGGGCTACGAGCAGTACTTC.

CDR3 coding DNA: TGCGCCAGCAGCTTGGATTCTCGCGGGAGGGGGGGGCCGCCGTACTTC. Its protein is CASSLDSRGRGGPPYF. The chain combines TRBV5-1 with TRBJ2-5; 9 bases line up with TRBD2. The V segment lost 0 bases and the J segment 13 bases; nucleotides outside the gene matches: 16. The CDR3 has 16 amino acids. CDR1 is SGHRS, CDR2 YFSETQ, per germline.

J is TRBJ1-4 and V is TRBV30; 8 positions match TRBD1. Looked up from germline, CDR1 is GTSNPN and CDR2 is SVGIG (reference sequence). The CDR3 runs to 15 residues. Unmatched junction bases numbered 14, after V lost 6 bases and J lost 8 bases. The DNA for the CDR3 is TGTGCCTGTACCACCAGGGGGCTAGTGAAAGAAAAACTGTTTTTT. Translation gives CACTTRGLVKEKLFF.

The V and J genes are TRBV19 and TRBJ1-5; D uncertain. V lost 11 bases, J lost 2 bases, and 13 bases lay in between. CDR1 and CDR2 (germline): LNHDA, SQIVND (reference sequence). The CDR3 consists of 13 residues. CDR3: CAGSTAGNQPQHF. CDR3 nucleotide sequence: TGTGCCGGATCGACGGCGGGCAATCAGCCCCAGCATTTT.

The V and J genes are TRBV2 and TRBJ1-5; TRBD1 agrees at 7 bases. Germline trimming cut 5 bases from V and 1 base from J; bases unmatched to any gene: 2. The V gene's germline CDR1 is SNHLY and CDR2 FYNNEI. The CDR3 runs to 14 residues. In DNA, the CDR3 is TGTGCCAGCAGTAAGGGGGCAAGCAATCAGCCCCAGCATTTT. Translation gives CASSKGASNQPQHF. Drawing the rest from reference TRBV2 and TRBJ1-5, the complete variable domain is EPEVTQTPSHQVTQMGQEVILRCVPISNHLYFYWYRQILGQKVEFLVSFYNNEISEKSEIFDDQFSVERPDGSNFTLKIRSTKLEDSAMYFCASSKGASNQPQHFGDGTRLSIL.

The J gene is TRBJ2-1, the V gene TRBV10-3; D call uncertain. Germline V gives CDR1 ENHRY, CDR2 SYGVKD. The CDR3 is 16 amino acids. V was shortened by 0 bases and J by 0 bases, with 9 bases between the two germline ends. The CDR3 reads CAISESRGGSYNEQFF. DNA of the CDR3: TGTGCCATCAGTGAGTCGAGAGGCGGCTCCTACAATGAGCAGTTCTTC.